These 28 T cell receptor beta chains were all obtained from the same sample, sequenced in a study of blood T cell repertoires in COVID-19. Clones were sequenced by immunoSEQ multiplex PCR, and TCRdb holds only the in-frame ones, with some missing. The table shows approximately 500,000 clones, with less than 90% occurring only once. Specimen: peripheral blood. These receptors originate from a woman in her fifties or sixties with COVID-19, enrolled during active disease.

The chain recombines TRBV30 with TRBJ2-5; no firm D call. The length of the CDR3 is 11 residues. The V end lost 5 bases, the J end lost 3 bases, and 7 bases lay between the germline ends. The germline V gene encodes CDR1 GTSNPN and CDR2 SVGIG (reference sequence). The chain's CDR3 is CAWGRKETQYF. The CDR3 DNA is TGTGCCTGGGGCCGTAAAGAGACCCAGTACTTC.

This chain uses TRBV9 with TRBJ1-1; D uncertain. Germline V gives CDR1 SGDLS, CDR2 YYNGEE. This CDR3 region has 16 residues. The V end lost 0 bases, the J end lost 3 bases, and 15 bases lay between the germline ends. DNA for the CDR3: TGTGCCAGCAGCGTAGGGGTCTTCTCCGGGGACACTGAAGCTTTCTTT. This gives the protein CASSVGVFSGDTEAFF.

This rearrangement joins TRBV4-1 to TRBJ1-1; D perhaps matches TRBD1 (5 bases). The V gene's germline CDR1 is MGHRA and CDR2 YSYEKL. The CDR3 runs to 17 residues. Trimming left V 1 base short and J 0 bases short, with 15 bases between. CDR3 sequence: CASSQVVAGLMNTEAFF. In DNA, the CDR3 is TGCGCCAGCAGCCAAGTCGTAGCGGGGCTCATGAACACTGAAGCTTTCTTT.

The gene calls are TRBV30 and TRBJ1-2; 8 bases align to TRBD1. V shed 3 bases and J 8 bases; nucleotides not matched to a gene: 8. The CDR3 totals 13 residues. Germline values: CDR1 GTSNPN, CDR2 SVGIG (reference sequence). Here the CDR3 reads CAWRGPGGQGYTF. The CDR3 bases are TGTGCCTGGAGAGGGCCAGGGGGCCAAGGCTACACCTTC.

The V call is TRBV27, the J call TRBJ2-1; 9 nucleotides match TRBD2. Germline assignment: CDR1 MNHEY and CDR2 SMNVEV (reference sequence). V gave up 4 bases and J gave up 0 bases; unmatched junction bases: 7. The CDR3 is 17 residues long. The chain's CDR3 is CASSCPSGESSYNEQFF. CDR3 DNA: TGTGCCAGCAGTTGTCCTAGCGGGGAGAGCTCCTACAATGAGCAGTTCTTC.

V is TRBV6-5 and J is TRBJ2-7; maybe TRBD1 (6 bases). Germline V gives CDR1 MNHEY, CDR2 SVGAGI. V was cut by 8 bases and J by 1 base, with 12 bases left in between. This CDR3 region has 13 residues. The CDR3 nucleotides read TGTGCCAGCTTTTTCGACAGGTCCTACGAGCAGTACTTC. It yields the protein CASFFDRSYEQYF.

This clone was recorded only once. This chain uses TRBV14 with TRBJ1-1, with TRBD1 as a possible D gene (5 bases). The ends were cut back, 6 bases at V and 3 bases at J, with 11 bases in the middle. Germline values: CDR1 SGHDN, CDR2 FVKESK. The CDR3 covers 13 residues. The CDR3 region is CASSPGVYTEAFF. CDR3 coding DNA: TGTGCCAGCAGTCCGGGGGTTTACACTGAAGCTTTCTTT.

This clone appeared once. The chain links TRBV3-1 (or the pseudogene TRBV3-2) to TRBJ1-1; 8 positions agree with TRBD1. This CDR3 contains 14 residues. V shed 4 bases and J 4 bases; nucleotides not matched to a gene: 5. Germline lookup yields CDR1 LGHDT and CDR2 YNNKEL (reference sequence). The CDR3 nucleotides read TGTGCCAGCAGCCGCTCCGACAGGGGCACTGAAGCTTTCTTT. As protein: CASSRSDRGTEAFF.

V and J are TRBV6-5 and TRBJ1-4; D not resolved. Germline V lookup: CDR1 MNHEY, CDR2 SVGAGI. Trimming removed 5 bases at V and 8 bases at J, with 12 bases between. The CDR3 sequence is 13 residues long. CDR3 sequence: CASSPPEQEKLFF. The DNA for the CDR3 is TGTGCCAGCAGTCCCCCCGAGCAAGAAAAACTGTTTTTT.

This sequence joins TRBV4-2 and TRBJ2-2; 7 bases align to TRBD2. Germline V gene sequence: CDR1 LGHNA, CDR2 YNFKEQ. The V and J ends lost 0 bases and 5 bases, in that order; junction bases with no gene match: 6. The CDR3 contains 16 residues. This CDR3 reads CASSQDRGGGTGELFF. In DNA form, the CDR3 reads TGTGCCAGCAGCCAAGATCGGGGCGGGGGTACCGGGGAGCTGTTTTTT.

This clone is a singleton in its sample. The gene calls are TRBV6-5 and TRBJ2-1, with TRBD1 matching 7 bases. CDR3 length equals 11 residues. Germline V gene sequence: CDR1 MNHEY, CDR2 SVGAGI. With 6 bases clipped from V and 11 bases from J, the junction kept 4 bases outside the gene matches. The CDR3 nucleotides read TGTGCCAGCAGGGGGGACAGTCAGCAGTTCTTC. It codes for CASRGDSQQFF.

The chain carries TRBV19 and TRBJ2-3; 8 bases fit TRBD2. The V segment lost 4 bases and the J segment 2 bases; nucleotides outside the gene matches: 8. This CDR3 region has 16 residues. Germline V gives CDR1 LNHDA, CDR2 SQIVND (reference sequence). CDR3 residues: CASSSGGSLTTDTQYF. The DNA of the CDR3 is TGTGCCAGTAGTAGCGGGGGGTCTCTTACCACAGATACGCAGTATTTT.

The rearrangement uses TRBV29-1 and TRBJ1-2, with TRBD1 matching over 10 bases. This CDR3 spans 13 amino acids. Germline CDR1 reads SQVTM; CDR2 reads ANQGSEA. The trim removed 4 bases at V and 6 bases at J, leaving 5 bases unmatched. CDR3: CSVGQGAFHGYTF. CDR3 nucleotide sequence: TGCAGCGTTGGACAGGGGGCTTTTCATGGCTACACCTTC.

Note on this clone: The same CDR3 also results from other DNA sequences found in this sample. This chain uses TRBV30 with TRBJ1-1, with 7 bases that match TRBD1. Germline V gene lookup returns CDR1 GTSNPN and CDR2 SVGIG (reference sequence). This CDR3 has 13 amino acids. With 5 bases clipped from V and 0 bases from J, the junction kept 3 bases outside the gene matches. In DNA, the CDR3 is TGTGCCTGGTCGACAGGGATGAACACTGAAGCTTTCTTT. Amino acid sequence: CAWSTGMNTEAFF.

The V and J genes are TRBV15 and TRBJ2-1, with TRBD1 identical over 8 bases. The V gene's germline CDR1 is LNHNV and CDR2 YYDKDF (reference sequence). The CDR3 spans 14 residues. J lost 8 bases, V lost 4 bases, and 7 bases had no gene match. The CDR3 here is CATSKGQGGYEQFF. The CDR3 DNA follows: TGTGCCACCAGCAAAGGACAGGGAGGATATGAGCAGTTCTTC.

The rearrangement joins TRBV5-1 to TRBJ2-1; possibly TRBD2 for D (5 bases). Germline CDR1 SGHRS, CDR2 YFSETQ. Trimming removed 3 bases at V and 2 bases at J, with 9 bases between. The CDR3 extends over 14 amino acids. CDR3 DNA sequence: TGCGCCAGCAGCTCCCACGGGACCTACAATGAGCAGTTCTTC. Translating gives CASSSHGTYNEQFF.

The rearrangement uses TRBV5-6 and TRBJ1-3; D not certain. The V and J ends lost 0 bases and 4 bases respectively, with 8 bases between them. The germline V gene has CDR1 SGHDT and CDR2 YYEEEE. The CDR3 extends over 14 amino acids. This CDR3 reads CASSLGHTGNTIYF. The CDR3 nucleotides read TGTGCCAGCAGCTTGGGACACACAGGAAACACCATATATTTT.

The chain uses TRBV10-3 and TRBJ2-1, with D unresolved. Germline V CDR1 and CDR2: ENHRY, SYGVKD. Trimming cost V 7 bases and J 4 bases, with 14 bases left between them. This CDR3 has 14 residues. The CDR3 protein is CAINSGRRYNEQFF. DNA for the CDR3: TGTGCCATCAATTCCGGTCGCAGGTACAATGAGCAGTTCTTC.

This chain joins TRBV5-1 and TRBJ1-1, with a weak D call TRBD1 (6 bases). This CDR3 is 15 amino acids long. Trimming took off 4 bases at V and 6 bases at J, with 19 bases between the two ends. In germline, CDR1 is SGHRS, CDR2 YFSETQ. CDR3 amino acids: CASSLSGQSAAEAFF. CDR3 nucleotide sequence: TGCGCCAGCAGCCTAAGTGGACAGAGTGCCGCTGAAGCTTTCTTT.

V gene TRBV12-3 or TRBV12-4 combines with J gene TRBJ1-3; D ambiguous. This CDR3 has 11 amino acids. The V end lost 5 bases, the J end lost 9 bases, and 8 bases lay between the germline ends. CDR3 residues: CASSPLGTIYF. CDR3 bases: TGTGCCAGCAGTCCCCTCGGCACCATATATTTT.

V usage is TRBV10-3 and J usage is TRBJ1-1; D ambiguous. The germline gives CDR1 ENHRY, CDR2 SYGVKD. This CDR3 spans 15 amino acids. V was shortened by 1 base and J by 1 base, with 10 bases between the two germline ends. The CDR3 DNA reads TGTGCCATCAGTGAGTACGGGGTTAAGAACACTGAAGCTTTCTTT. Translating gives CAISEYGVKNTEAFF.

This clone has just a few counts. Other DNA sequences in this specimen translate into the identical CDR3. The chain employs TRBV12-3 or TRBV12-4 and TRBJ2-5; perhaps TRBD2 as D (7 bases). The V end was cut by 3 bases, the J end by 4 bases, with 9 bases between. CDR3 size: 13 residues. The CDR3 nucleotides read TGTGCCAGCAGTTTGGCGGGGGCAGAGACCCAGTACTTC. Translating it yields CASSLAGAETQYF.

The rearrangement joins TRBV15 to TRBJ2-5; TRBD2 matches at 8 bases. CDR3 length: 14 amino acids. Germline CDR1 and CDR2: LNHNV and YYDKDF (reference sequence). The ends lost 11 bases at V and 3 bases at J; junction bases unmatched: 11. DNA for the CDR3: TGTGCCGTCCGGGAGAGGCGGGGGGAAGAGACCCAGTACTTC. It is translated as CAVRERRGEETQYF.

This clone has only one observation. The rearrangement uses TRBV6-6 and TRBJ1-2; 8 bases match TRBD1. The CDR3 covers 16 residues. The V gene end was trimmed by 8 bases and the J gene end by 7 bases; junction bases not matched to a gene: 18. Germline CDR1 reads MNHNY; CDR2 reads SVGAGI (reference sequence). CDR3 amino acids: CASLRAQTGADGGYTF. DNA of the CDR3: TGTGCCAGCCTTAGGGCCCAGACAGGGGCGGATGGTGGCTACACCTTC.

V is TRBV27 and J is TRBJ1-1; D might be TRBD1 (6 bases). Trimming pared 5 bases from V and 5 bases from J, leaving 18 bases between. The germline gives CDR1 MNHEY, CDR2 SMNVEV (reference sequence). The length of the CDR3 is 15 residues. The CDR3 sequence: CASSLVAGVRTEAFF. The DNA for the CDR3 is TGTGCCAGCAGTCTAGTCGCAGGGGTACGGACTGAAGCTTTCTTT.

The rearrangement links TRBV28 to TRBJ1-5; the D gene is possibly TRBD1 (5 bases). The V and J ends lost 2 bases and 5 bases respectively, with 10 bases between them. This CDR3 has 14 amino acids. Germline V lookup: CDR1 MDHEN, CDR2 SYDVKM. The CDR3 spells CASSLAGSDQPQHF. CDR3 DNA: TGTGCCAGCAGTTTAGCAGGGTCGGATCAGCCCCAGCATTTT.

This clone showed up just once. The chain joins TRBV27 to TRBJ2-7, with 7 bases identical to TRBD1. CDR1 and CDR2 from the germline V gene are MNHEY and SMNVEV (reference sequence). Trimming took 0 bases from V and 7 from J; bases not matched to a gene: 6. The CDR3 extends over 14 amino acids. CDR3 in DNA: TGTGCCAGCAGTTTATCACAGGGGCTCCGGGAGCAGTACTTC. Residues: CASSLSQGLREQYF.

The CDR3 DNA reads as TGTGCCAGCAGTCGACGGGACAAACGACGCCAAGAGACCCAGTACTTC. This codes for CASSRRDKRRQETQYF. This rearrangement joins TRBV6-4 to TRBJ2-5, with TRBD1 as a possible D gene (6 bases). The CDR3 sequence is 16 residues long. CDR1 is MRHNA, CDR2 SNTAGT, per germline. Trimming removed 5 bases at V and 1 base at J, with 17 bases between.